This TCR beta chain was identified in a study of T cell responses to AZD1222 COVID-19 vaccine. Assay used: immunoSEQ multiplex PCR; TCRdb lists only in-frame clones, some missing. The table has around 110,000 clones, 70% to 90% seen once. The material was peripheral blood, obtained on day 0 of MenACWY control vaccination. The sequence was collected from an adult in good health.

CDR3 DNA sequence: TGTGCCAGCAGCCACAGTTCACAGGGGTTTGGCTCACCCCTCCACTTT. Protein sequence: CASSHSSQGFGSPLHF. The rearrangement joins TRBV7-2 to TRBJ1-6; 7 positions match TRBD1. Trimming removed 5 bases from V and 10 bases from J; junction bases left unmatched: 14. The CDR3 length is 16 residues. Germline V gene lookup returns CDR1 SGHTA and CDR2 FQGNSA.